This TCR beta chain was captured in a study of blood T cell repertoires in COVID-19. Method: immunoSEQ multiplex PCR; TCRdb's copy keeps in-frame clones and lacks some. This sample has fewer than 350,000 clones, with about nine tenths found just once. CDR1 and CDR2 from the germline V gene are LNHDA and SQIVND (reference sequence). V trimming: 6 bases; J trimming: 7 bases; junction bases outside the gene matches: 8. This CDR3 is 14 amino acids long. This clone showed up just once. The source material was PBMCs or T cells enriched from blood (not recorded which). The V and J genes are TRBV19 and TRBJ1-5, with 8 bases aligning to TRBD1. This receptor was identified in a woman aged 40-49 years with acute COVID-19. CDR3 sequence reads: CASRPQGERQPQHF. The CDR3 DNA follows: TGTGCCAGTAGACCACAGGGGGAACGGCAGCCCCAGCATTTT.